Listed below are T cell receptor beta chains from one sample, sequenced in a study of blood T cell repertoires in COVID-19. Sequenced by immunoSEQ multiplex PCR; TCRdb stores in-frame clones only, minus some. The sample yields a few hundred thousand clones, 65% to 90% seen once. The sample comprised PBMCs or T cells enriched from blood (not recorded which). Receptors originate from a woman between 35 and 50 years old with acute COVID-19. The CDR3 runs from the conserved cysteine through the conserved F or W. The order of the fields is D gene, J gene, V gene, clone size, CDR3 protein, CDR3 DNA. D genes are given only for firm matches. Size is stated for part of the rows, as once, few or many counts, or as a class when the clone is expanded.

D: TRBD1
J: TRBJ2-2
V: TRBV18
size: NA
CDR3: CASSPDRGTTGELFF
DNA: TGTGCCAGCTCACCCGACAGGGGGACCACCGGGGAGCTGTTTTTT

D: NA
J: TRBJ2-7
V: TRBV2
size: NA
CDR3: CASSEQGPYEQYF
DNA: TGTGCCAGCAGTGAACAGGGTCCCTACGAGCAGTACTTC

D: TRBD1
J: TRBJ1-2
V: TRBV5-5
size: NA
CDR3: CASSPPDRGVYGYTF
DNA: TGTGCCAGCAGCCCACCCGACAGGGGCGTCTATGGCTACACCTTC

D: TRBD2
J: TRBJ2-3
V: TRBV7-2
size: NA
CDR3: CASSSRTSGRVDTQYF
DNA: TGTGCCAGCAGCTCCAGGACTAGCGGGAGGGTAGATACGCAGTATTTT

D: NA
J: TRBJ2-3
V: TRBV2
size: NA
CDR3: CASRQLNFHTDTQYF
DNA: TGTGCCAGCAGACAGCTTAACTTCCACACAGATACGCAGTATTTT

D: NA
J: TRBJ2-3
V: TRBV12-3/TRBV12-4
size: NA
CDR3: CASSWGADTQYF
DNA: TGTGCCAGCAGCTGGGGAGCAGATACGCAGTATTTT

D: NA
J: TRBJ1-6
V: TRBV6-5
size: NA
CDR3: CASSQPPGSPLHF
DNA: TGTGCCAGCAGCCAACCTCCCGGTTCACCCCTCCACTTT

D: NA
J: TRBJ2-7
V: TRBV18
size: NA
CDR3: CASSPPPGATYEQYF
DNA: TGTGCCAGCTCACCACCGCCAGGGGCTACGTACGAGCAGTACTTC

D: NA
J: TRBJ1-5
V: TRBV19
size: NA
CDR3: CASSIGRSVNQPQHF
DNA: TGTGCCAGTAGTATAGGGAGGTCAGTCAATCAGCCCCAGCATTTT

D: NA
J: TRBJ2-7
V: TRBV10-2
size: NA
CDR3: CASSEPGLAGGEQYF
DNA: TGCGCCAGCAGTGAACCAGGACTAGCAGGGGGCGAGCAGTACTTC

D: NA
J: TRBJ2-7
V: TRBV28
size: NA
CDR3: CASSSPAAYEQYF
DNA: TGTGCCAGCAGTTCCCCCGCGGCCTACGAGCAGTACTTC

D: TRBD2
J: TRBJ2-1
V: TRBV5-1
size: once
CDR3: CASSSEKTSGRARGQFF
DNA: TGCGCCAGCAGCTCAGAAAAGACTAGCGGGAGGGCCCGTGGGCAGTTCTTC

D: NA
J: TRBJ2-3
V: TRBV27
size: NA
CDR3: CASSSPRGGGTDTQYF
DNA: TGTGCCAGCAGTTCTCCTCGAGGGGGAGGCACAGATACGCAGTATTTT

D: NA
J: TRBJ2-3
V: TRBV7-9
size: NA
CDR3: CASSLGQTGLGSGTQYF
DNA: TGTGCCAGCAGCTTGGGGCAGACAGGGTTGGGTAGCGGTACGCAGTATTTT

D: TRBD2
J: TRBJ2-3
V: TRBV7-9
size: many
CDR3: CASSSGTSASGADTQYF
DNA: TGTGCCAGCAGCTCTGGGACTAGCGCGAGCGGGGCAGATACGCAGTATTTT

D: TRBD1
J: TRBJ2-1
V: TRBV19
size: NA
CDR3: CASREGRGLFAWFF
DNA: TGTGCCAGTAGAGAAGGCAGGGGGCTCTTTGCTTGGTTCTTC

D: NA
J: TRBJ1-1
V: TRBV5-1
size: NA
CDR3: CASSSYLNTEAFF
DNA: TGCGCCAGCAGCTCGTACTTGAACACTGAAGCTTTCTTT

D: TRBD1
J: TRBJ2-7
V: TRBV28
size: once
CDR3: CASSLLTGVQYF
DNA: TGTGCCAGCAGTTTATTGACAGGGGTGCAGTACTTC

D: NA
J: TRBJ2-1
V: TRBV3-1/TRBV3-2
size: NA
CDR3: CASSPQAGRNEQFF
DNA: TGTGCCAGCAGCCCACAGGCAGGACGCAATGAGCAGTTCTTC

D: NA
J: TRBJ2-7
V: TRBV4-3
size: few
CDR3: CASSQVQGAYEQYF
DNA: TGCGCCAGCAGCCAAGTCCAAGGAGCCTACGAGCAGTACTTC